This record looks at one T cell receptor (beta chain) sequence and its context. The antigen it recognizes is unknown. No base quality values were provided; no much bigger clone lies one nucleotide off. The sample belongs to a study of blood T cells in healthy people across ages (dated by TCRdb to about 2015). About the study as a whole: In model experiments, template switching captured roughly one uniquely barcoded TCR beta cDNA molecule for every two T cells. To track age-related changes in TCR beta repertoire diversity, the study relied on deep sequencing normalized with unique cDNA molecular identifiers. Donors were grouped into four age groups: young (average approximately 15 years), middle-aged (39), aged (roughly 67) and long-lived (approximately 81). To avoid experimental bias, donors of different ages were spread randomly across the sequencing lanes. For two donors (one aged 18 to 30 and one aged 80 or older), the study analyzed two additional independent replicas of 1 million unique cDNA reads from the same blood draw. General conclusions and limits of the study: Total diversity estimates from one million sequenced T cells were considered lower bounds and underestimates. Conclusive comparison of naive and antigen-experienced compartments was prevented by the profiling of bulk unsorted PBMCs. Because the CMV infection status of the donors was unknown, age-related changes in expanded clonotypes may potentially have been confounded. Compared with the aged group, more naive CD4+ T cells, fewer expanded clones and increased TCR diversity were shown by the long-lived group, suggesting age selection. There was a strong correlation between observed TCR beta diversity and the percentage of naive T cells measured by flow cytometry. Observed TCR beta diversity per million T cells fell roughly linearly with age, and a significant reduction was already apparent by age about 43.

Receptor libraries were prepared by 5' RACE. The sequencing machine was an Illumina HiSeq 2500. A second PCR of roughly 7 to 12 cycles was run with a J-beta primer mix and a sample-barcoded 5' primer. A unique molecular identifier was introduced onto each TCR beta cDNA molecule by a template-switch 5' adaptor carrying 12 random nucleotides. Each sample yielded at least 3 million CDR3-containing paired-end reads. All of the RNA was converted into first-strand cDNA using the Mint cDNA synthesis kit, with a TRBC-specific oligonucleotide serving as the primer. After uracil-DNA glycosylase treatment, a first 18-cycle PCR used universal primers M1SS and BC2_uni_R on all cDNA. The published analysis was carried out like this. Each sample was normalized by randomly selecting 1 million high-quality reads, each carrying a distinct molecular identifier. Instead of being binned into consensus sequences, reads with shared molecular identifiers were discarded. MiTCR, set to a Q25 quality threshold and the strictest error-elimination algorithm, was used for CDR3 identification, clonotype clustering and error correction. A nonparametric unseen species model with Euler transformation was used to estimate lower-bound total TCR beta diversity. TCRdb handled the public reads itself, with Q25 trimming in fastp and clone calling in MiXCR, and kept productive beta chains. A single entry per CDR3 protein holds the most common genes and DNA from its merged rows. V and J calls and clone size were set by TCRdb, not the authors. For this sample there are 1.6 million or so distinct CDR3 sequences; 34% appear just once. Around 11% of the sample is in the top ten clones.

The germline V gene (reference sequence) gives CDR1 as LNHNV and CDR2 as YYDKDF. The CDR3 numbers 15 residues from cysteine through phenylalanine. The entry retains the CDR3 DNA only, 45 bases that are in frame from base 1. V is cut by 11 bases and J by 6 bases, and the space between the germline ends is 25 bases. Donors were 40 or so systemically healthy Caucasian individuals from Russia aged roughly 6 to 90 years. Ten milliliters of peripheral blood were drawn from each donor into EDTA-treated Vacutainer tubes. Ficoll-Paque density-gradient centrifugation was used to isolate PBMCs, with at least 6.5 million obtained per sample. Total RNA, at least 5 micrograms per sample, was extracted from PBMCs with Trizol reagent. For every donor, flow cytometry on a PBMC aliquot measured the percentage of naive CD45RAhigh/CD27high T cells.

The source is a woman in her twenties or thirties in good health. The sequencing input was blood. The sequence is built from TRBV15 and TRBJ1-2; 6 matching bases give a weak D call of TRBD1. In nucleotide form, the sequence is TGTGCCTCCCGCGCAGGGGAGCGGCTTGGGGATGGCTACACCTTC. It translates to CASRAGERLGDGYTF.